This TCR beta chain stems from a study of T cells in Graves' hyperthyroidism and ophthalmopathy. The V gene's germline CDR1 is LGHDT and CDR2 YNNKEL (reference sequence). The CDR3 consists of 16 residues. Study-level results: In the blood, most expanded thyroid clonotypes above 0.001 appeared as well.

As regards this clonotype: What it binds is unknown. Germline and junction disagree at one end, which may indicate a read error.

Researchers amplified the TCR beta CDR3 regions from RNA transcripts. During a first-round RT-PCR of the TCR CDR3, the HTBI primer set was used. From the multiplex PCR reads, TCRdb called clonotypes with MiXCR, one entry per CDR3 protein. The sample has approximately 610,000 distinct CDR3 sequences; roughly a sixth are singletons. Each patient was aged 18 to 65 and had newly diagnosed hyperthyroidism of under 2 months' duration. The V gene is TRBV3-1, the J gene TRBJ2-5; 7 bases are shared with TRBD2. This sequence originates from a woman under 30 with Graves' hyperthyroidism. Sequencing was done on a sample of blood. The CDR3 region is CASSQGVGGYQETQYF. CDR3 DNA sequence: TGTGCCAGCAGCCAAGGAGTGGGGGGGTACCAGGAGACCCAGTACTTC.